Below, 18 T cell receptor beta chains from the same sample are listed, as sequenced in a study of blood T cell repertoires in COVID-19 (dated by TCRdb to 2020 to 2022). Library preparation was by the immunoSEQ multiplex PCR assay. TCRdb provides this immuneACCESS table in a form limited to in-frame rearrangements. Some clones are lacking; in checked studies, under half of them reflect an unresolved V gene, and why the rest are absent is not known. This sample gives approximately 81,000 clones in total; around 92% of them show up just once. The ten largest account for 1.9% of the sample. Sequenced material: peripheral blood. These receptors were collected from a woman aged 45-59 years in a cohort sampled during active COVID-19.

The rearrangement links TRBV18 to TRBJ2-7; a possible D gene is TRBD1 (6 bases). V lost 6 bases and J 3 bases, leaving 15 bases between the germline ends. The CDR3 sequence is 14 residues long. Germline V gene data show CDR1 as KGHSH and CDR2 as LQKENI. CDR3 DNA sequence: TGTGCCAGCTCCCTCGCTCAGGGGAACTACGAGCAGTACTTC. This encodes CASSLAQGNYEQYF.

The chain recombines TRBV5-5 with TRBJ1-3; TRBD1 matches 10 bases. Trimming cost V 4 bases and J 0 bases; bases outside gene matches: 7. Germline lookup yields CDR1 SGHKS and CDR2 YYEKEE (reference sequence). The CDR3 is 17 amino acids. This CDR3 is CASSERTGGSSGNTIYF. In DNA form, the CDR3 reads TGTGCCAGCAGCGAACGGACAGGGGGAAGCTCTGGAAACACCATATATTTT.

The J gene is TRBJ1-3, the V gene TRBV4-1; 9 bases are shared with TRBD1. After removal of 4 bases from V and 0 bases from J, the junction contained 16 bases not matched to a gene. CDR1 and CDR2 (germline): MGHRA, YSYEKL. The CDR3 loop spans 20 amino acids. The CDR3 region is CASSRQSGTGTLNSGNTIYF. The CDR3 bases are TGCGCCAGCAGCCGGCAGTCCGGGACAGGGACACTCAACTCTGGAAACACCATATATTTT.

The gene calls are TRBV30 and TRBJ1-1; D is unresolved. V shed 7 bases and J shed 0 bases, with 12 bases lying between them. CDR1 and CDR2 (germline): GTSNPN, SVGIG (reference sequence). This CDR3 is 13 amino acids long. The CDR3 DNA reads TGTGCCTACCGGGTTTCGATGAACACTGAAGCTTTCTTT. Residues: CAYRVSMNTEAFF.

Here the CDR3 reads CASSFTPGRLQRGEQYF. The CDR3 DNA reads TGTGCCAGCAGTTTCACGCCCGGGAGGCTCCAACGAGGCGAGCAGTACTTC. This chain links TRBV11-3 with TRBJ2-7; 7 bases are a match to TRBD2. The V segment lost 6 bases and the J segment 6 bases; nucleotides outside the gene matches: 20. Germline loops: CDR1 SGHNT, CDR2 YENEEA. This CDR3 region has 17 residues.

This clone was observed a single time. The chain links TRBV14 to TRBJ2-1, with 10 bases identical to TRBD2. Germline V lookup: CDR1 SGHDN, CDR2 FVKESK. V lost 3 bases and J lost 4; bases outside the gene matches: 6. This CDR3 contains 16 residues. This CDR3 is CASSQKLAGTYNEQFF. The CDR3 region has the DNA TGTGCCAGCAGCCAGAAACTAGCGGGGACTTACAATGAGCAGTTCTTC.

The chain recombines TRBV7-9 with TRBJ2-7, with TRBD2 as a possible D gene (5 bases). This CDR3 has 13 amino acids. Trimming shortened V by 8 bases and J by 6 bases, and 17 bases separated the two germline ends. The germline V gene has CDR1 SEHNR and CDR2 FQNEAQ (reference sequence). CDR3 coding DNA: TGTGCCAGCTCTAGACTGGGCAGCGGCGAGCAGTACTTC. It is translated as CASSRLGSGEQYF.

The chain carries TRBV4-1 and TRBJ1-4, with TRBD1 matching 7 bases. Germline-derived CDR1 and CDR2 are MGHRA and YSYEKL. The V gene end was trimmed by 8 bases and the J gene end by 0 bases; junction bases not matched to a gene: 3. This CDR3 has 14 residues. Here the CDR3 reads CASSQGATNEKLFF. The CDR3 nucleotides are TGCGCCAGCTCCCAGGGGGCAACTAATGAAAAACTGTTTTTT.

The rearrangement links TRBV19 to TRBJ2-4; 8 nucleotides match TRBD2. This CDR3 comprises 18 residues. Germline-derived CDR1 and CDR2 are LNHDA and SQIVND (reference sequence). The trim removed 5 bases at V and 4 bases at J, leaving 16 bases unmatched. The CDR3 here is CASSAYFEREKLKNIQYF. The CDR3 bases are TGTGCCAGTAGTGCGTACTTTGAGCGGGAGAAGTTAAAAAACATTCAGTACTTC.

This rearrangement joins TRBV18 to TRBJ1-2, with a weak D call TRBD1 (5 bases). The length of the CDR3 is 15 residues. The V gene lost 3 bases and the J gene lost 8 bases, with 19 bases spanning the gap. The germline gives CDR1 KGHSH, CDR2 LQKENI. CDR3 in amino acids: CASSPGNRGSRGYTF. In DNA form, the CDR3 reads TGTGCCAGCTCACCGGGAAATCGGGGGAGTCGAGGCTACACCTTC.

The rearrangement uses TRBV28 and TRBJ2-5, with 14 bases matching TRBD2. Germline values: CDR1 MDHEN, CDR2 SYDVKM. The CDR3 is 15 residues long. V shed 5 bases, J shed 4 bases, and the junction held 3 bases outside the gene matches. CDR3 DNA: TGTGCCAGCAGTAAGACTAGCGGGAGGGTAGAGACCCAGTACTTC. Amino acid sequence: CASSKTSGRVETQYF.

V is TRBV4-1 and J is TRBJ2-3, with TRBD1 matching 8 bases. The V and J ends lost 8 bases and 3 bases, in that order; junction bases with no gene match: 7. The CDR3 covers 14 residues. Germline lookup yields CDR1 MGHRA and CDR2 YSYEKL. The CDR3 loop reads CASYGQGLTDTQYF. The CDR3 region has the DNA TGCGCCAGCTACGGACAGGGATTAACAGATACGCAGTATTTT.

The chain recombines TRBV27 with TRBJ2-2; weak D call: TRBD2 (5 bases). CDR1 is MNHEY, CDR2 SMNVEV, per germline (reference sequence). The CDR3 loop spans 15 amino acids. V was trimmed by 5 bases and J by 1 base, leaving 11 bases between them. The CDR3 protein is CASSPRRMNTGELFF. For the CDR3, the DNA is TGTGCCAGCAGTCCCAGGAGGATGAACACCGGGGAGCTGTTTTTT.

This chain uses TRBV7-3 with TRBJ2-3; 9 bases agree with TRBD1. The CDR3 sequence is 16 residues long. Germline V gives CDR1 SGHTA, CDR2 FQGTGA. Unmatched junction bases numbered 9, after V lost 6 bases and J lost 2 bases. CDR3 in amino acids: CASSLGQGRNTDTQYF. The CDR3 bases are TGTGCCAGCAGTTTAGGACAGGGGCGAAACACAGATACGCAGTATTTT.

This rearrangement joins TRBV5-1 to TRBJ1-3; no clear D. This CDR3 comprises 20 residues. The germline V gene has CDR1 SGHRS and CDR2 YFSETQ. The V end was cut by 0 bases, the J end by 2 bases, with 24 bases between. The CDR3 region is CASSLDFRVAARTPGNTIYF. In DNA form, the CDR3 reads TGCGCCAGCAGCTTGGATTTTCGGGTAGCGGCTCGCACCCCTGGAAACACCATATATTTT.

The J gene is TRBJ2-1, the V gene TRBV11-2; 7 positions match TRBD2. In germline, CDR1 is SGHAT, CDR2 FQNNGV. CDR3 size: 17 residues. The V segment lost 4 bases and the J segment 4 bases; nucleotides outside the gene matches: 13. The CDR3 reads CASSSPRGGRPYNEQFF. The CDR3 coding sequence is TGTGCCAGCAGCTCCCCCCGGGGAGGGCGCCCTTACAATGAGCAGTTCTTC.

This clone was detected only once. J is TRBJ1-4 and V is TRBV18, with D perhaps TRBD1 (6 bases). Per germline, CDR1 KGHSH and CDR2 LQKENI. Deletions cut 8 bases from V and 5 bases from J, with 12 bases between. The CDR3 has 13 residues. CDR3 loop: CASARGGNEKLFF. DNA for the CDR3: TGTGCCAGCGCGCGGGGGGGCAATGAAAAACTGTTTTTT.

Here the CDR3 reads CASSPRGGRGAEQFF. CDR3 DNA: TGTGCCAGCAGCCCCAGAGGCGGGAGAGGGGCTGAGCAGTTCTTC. V gene TRBV3-1 (or the pseudogene TRBV3-2) combines with J gene TRBJ2-1, with 7 bases identical to TRBD2. The CDR3 has 15 residues. CDR1 is LGHDT, CDR2 YNNKEL, per germline (reference sequence). With V trimmed by 4 bases and J by 9 bases, 12 bases remained unmatched.